Sequencing of this T cell receptor beta chain was carried out in a study of cytomegalovirus exposure and HLA in healthy donors. Study outcomes and limitations: In a later analysis, TCR beta V- and J-gene trimming was associated with a missense DCLRE1C variant.

PCR was performed using 60 Vbeta and 13 Jbeta primers. TCRdb's copy holds only in-frame clones and misses some; the assay was immunoSEQ multiplex PCR. Its table records 55,000 to 80,000 clones. A remark on this clone: Antigen unknown.

The TCR was taken from a man aged 35 to 55 in good health and CMV-seronegative. Sequenced: PBMCs.

In DNA, the CDR3 is TGTGCCAGCAGCCCGGGATGGTCCATGGGGACCCAGTACTTC. Its protein is CASSPGWSMGTQYF. V and J are TRBV5-5 and TRBJ2-5, with a possible D match to TRBD2 (5 bases). V shed 4 bases and J shed 7 bases, with 17 bases lying between them. The CDR3 contains 14 residues. Germline V gives CDR1 SGHKS, CDR2 YYEKEE (reference sequence).